This TCR beta chain was retrieved from a study of blood T cell repertoires in COVID-19. Trimming removed 6 bases from V and 1 base from J, with 15 bases in between. The CDR3 contains 15 residues. Germline V gene sequence: CDR1 MDHEN, CDR2 SYDVKM. Assay: immunoSEQ multiplex PCR; the TCRdb copy retains only in-frame clones and omits some. The profile shows roughly 410,000 clones, 89% of them singletons. Source material: peripheral blood. This TCR was sampled from a woman between 40 and 55 years old with COVID-19, enrolled during active disease. The rearrangement joins TRBV28 to TRBJ1-1; D is possibly TRBD1 (5 bases). CDR3 bases: TGTGCCAGCAGCCCAAATCTCGGGGGGAACACTGAAGCTTTCTTT. Its protein is CASSPNLGGNTEAFF.